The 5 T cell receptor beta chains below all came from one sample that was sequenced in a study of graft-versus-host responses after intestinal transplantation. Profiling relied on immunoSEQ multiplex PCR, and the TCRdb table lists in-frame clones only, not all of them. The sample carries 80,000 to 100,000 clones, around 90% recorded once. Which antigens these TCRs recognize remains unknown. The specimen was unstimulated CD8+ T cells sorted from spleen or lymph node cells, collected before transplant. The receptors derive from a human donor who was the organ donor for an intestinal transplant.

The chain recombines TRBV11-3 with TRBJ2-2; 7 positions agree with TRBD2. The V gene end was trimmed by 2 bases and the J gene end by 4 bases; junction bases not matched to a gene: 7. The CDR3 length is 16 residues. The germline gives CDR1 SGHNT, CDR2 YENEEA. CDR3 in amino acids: CASSLLPGEGTGELFF. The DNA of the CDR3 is TGTGCCAGCAGCTTACTTCCGGGGGAGGGCACCGGGGAGCTGTTTTTT.

Here the CDR3 DNA reads TGTGCCAGTAGTATGTCGCTAGCGGGAGTCGGGGAGCTGTTTTTT. It yields the protein CASSMSLAGVGELFF. The gene calls are TRBV19 and TRBJ2-2, with TRBD2 matching 10 bases. CDR1 LNHDA and CDR2 SQIVND come from the germline V gene (reference sequence). The CDR3 totals 15 residues. With V trimmed by 3 bases and J by 7 bases, 5 bases remained unmatched.

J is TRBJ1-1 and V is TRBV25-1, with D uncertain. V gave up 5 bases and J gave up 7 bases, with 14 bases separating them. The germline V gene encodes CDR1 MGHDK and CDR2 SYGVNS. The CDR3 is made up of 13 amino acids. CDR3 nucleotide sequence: TGTGCCAGCAGTCGGGGAAATCTATTTGAAGCTTTCTTT. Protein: CASSRGNLFEAFF.

The DNA for the CDR3 is TGTGCCTACAGGGGATTTAGTTCTGGAAACACCATATATTTT. Translated: CAYRGFSSGNTIYF. The rearrangement joins TRBV13 to TRBJ1-3, with 7 positions matching TRBD1. J was trimmed by 1 base and V by 11 bases; bases with no gene match: 8. This CDR3 spans 14 amino acids. Germline V gene sequence: CDR1 PRHDT, CDR2 FYEKMQ (reference sequence).

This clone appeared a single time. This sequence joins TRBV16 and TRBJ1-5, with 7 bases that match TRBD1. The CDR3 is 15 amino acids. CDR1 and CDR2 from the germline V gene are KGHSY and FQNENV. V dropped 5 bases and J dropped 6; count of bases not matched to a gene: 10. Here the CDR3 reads CASSDQNRGRQPQHF. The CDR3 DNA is TGTGCCAGCAGCGATCAAAACAGGGGCCGTCAGCCCCAGCATTTT.